These 25 T cell receptor beta chains originate from one sample sequenced in a study of cytomegalovirus exposure and HLA in healthy donors. PCR amplification relied on 60 Vbeta primers (plus 13 Jbeta primers). Repertoires were generated with immunoSEQ multiplex PCR, while TCRdb's copy carries only in-frame clones and drops some. The top ten clones hold roughly 7.8% of a sample with around 160,000 clones, around 75% of them seen once. The sample taken for sequencing was PBMCs. Receptors were obtained from a woman aged 35 to 49 in good health and CMV-seropositive.

V and J are TRBV10-3 and TRBJ2-3; 7 nucleotides line up with TRBD2. Unmatched junction bases numbered 2, after V lost 0 bases and J lost 2 bases. Germline loops: CDR1 ENHRY, CDR2 SYGVKD. The CDR3 is 15 residues long. This CDR3 reads CAISESGLTTDTQYF. CDR3 nucleotides: TGTGCCATCAGTGAGTCGGGACTAACCACAGATACGCAGTATTTT.

This chain connects TRBV7-3 to TRBJ1-2, with D possibly being TRBD1 (6 bases). The CDR3 loop spans 13 amino acids. The V and J ends lost 2 bases and 7 bases respectively, with 11 bases between them. Per germline, CDR1 SGHTA and CDR2 FQGTGA. This CDR3 reads CASSLEGGAGYTF. The CDR3 bases are TGTGCCAGCAGCTTAGAGGGGGGGGCTGGCTACACCTTC. The whole variable domain, filled in from reference TRBV7-3 and TRBJ1-2, reads GAGVSQTPSNKVTEKGKYVELRCDPISGHTALYWYRQSLGQGPEFLIYFQGTGAADDSGLPNDRFFAVRPEGSVSTLKIQRTERGDSAVYLCASSLEGGAGYTFGSGTRLTVV.

The rearrangement links TRBV15 to TRBJ2-3; 9 nucleotides match TRBD1. There are 18 residues in the CDR3. Germline values: CDR1 LNHNV, CDR2 YYDKDF (reference sequence). J lost 4 bases, V lost 5 bases, and 16 bases had no gene match. The CDR3 nucleotides are TGTGCCACCAGCCCGTCCGGGACAGGGAGTATCGGGCCAGATACGCAGTATTTT. It codes for CATSPSGTGSIGPDTQYF.

In its sample, this clone was seen a few times. The gene calls are TRBV29-1 and TRBJ2-3; 10 bases are a match to TRBD1. V gave up 6 bases and J gave up 4 bases; unmatched junction bases: 4. Germline lookup yields CDR1 SQVTM and CDR2 ANQGSEA. This CDR3 comprises 13 residues. This CDR3 is CSVATGGADTQYF. In nucleotides, the CDR3 is TGCAGCGTCGCGACAGGGGGCGCAGATACGCAGTATTTT.

The rearrangement joins TRBV6-5 to TRBJ2-4; 7 bases agree with TRBD1. V trimming: 0 bases; J trimming: 6 bases; junction bases outside the gene matches: 5. Germline values: CDR1 MNHEY, CDR2 SVGAGI. CDR3 length: 15 amino acids. The CDR3 here is CASSYSYRGGNIQYF. DNA for the CDR3: TGTGCCAGCAGTTACTCGTACAGGGGTGGAAACATTCAGTACTTC.

V and J are TRBV7-8 and TRBJ1-5; D might be TRBD1 (5 bases). The length of the CDR3 is 17 residues. Germline values: CDR1 SGHVS, CDR2 FQNEAQ. Trimming cost V 2 bases and J 5 bases, with 19 bases left between them. CDR3 sequence reads: CASSLFSASRVDQPQHF. CDR3 bases: TGTGCCAGCAGCTTATTTTCGGCGAGCAGGGTGGATCAGCCCCAGCATTTT.

The chain joins TRBV19 to TRBJ2-5; 7 bases match TRBD1. The CDR3 sequence is 13 residues long. In germline, CDR1 is LNHDA, CDR2 SQIVND (reference sequence). Trimming took 6 bases from V and 1 from J; bases not matched to a gene: 2. The CDR3 sequence: CASSRDSQETQYF. CDR3 sequence (DNA): TGTGCCAGTAGCCGGGACAGCCAAGAGACCCAGTACTTC.

The chain uses TRBV19 and TRBJ2-7; TRBD2 matches at 16 bases. V dropped 5 bases and J dropped 3; count of bases not matched to a gene: 4. This CDR3 region has 16 residues. The V gene's germline CDR1 is LNHDA and CDR2 SQIVND (reference sequence). This CDR3 is CASSPGTSGRDYEQYF. CDR3 DNA sequence: TGTGCCAGTAGTCCAGGGACTAGCGGGAGGGACTACGAGCAGTACTTC. Full variable domain (remainder filled in from reference TRBV19 and TRBJ2-7): DGGITQSPKYLFRKEGQNVTLSCEQNLNHDAMYWYRQDPGQGLRLIYYSQIVNDFQKGDIAEGYSVSREKKESFPLTVTSAQKNPTAFYLCASSPGTSGRDYEQYFGPGTRLTVT.

Only one count was recorded for this clone. Distinct nucleotide sequences in the sample also encode this CDR3. The chain uses TRBV15 and TRBJ2-1; D is perhaps TRBD2 (5 bases). The germline V and J ends were trimmed by 1 base and 1 base, with 5 bases remaining between them. This CDR3 contains 14 residues. Germline V gives CDR1 LNHNV, CDR2 YYDKDF (reference sequence). The CDR3, as DNA: TGTGCCACCAGCAGAGCGGGATCCTACAATGAGCAGTTCTTC. Amino acids: CATSRAGSYNEQFF.

This chain joins TRBV7-6 and TRBJ2-2; D call uncertain. The germline V gene encodes CDR1 SGHVS and CDR2 FNYEAQ. The CDR3 runs to 16 residues. The ends were cut back, 1 base at V and 3 bases at J, with 12 bases in the middle. CDR3 coding DNA: TGTGCCAGCAGCTTAGGGTCTAGAGGATACACCGGGGAGCTGTTTTTT. This translates into CASSLGSRGYTGELFF.

The chain has TRBV19 and TRBJ2-5; D is perhaps TRBD1 (5 bases). Trimming stripped 4 bases from V and 5 bases from J, with 14 bases between. The CDR3 is 14 residues long. Germline loops: CDR1 LNHDA, CDR2 SQIVND (reference sequence). In nucleotides, the CDR3 is TGTGCCAGTAGTACCGGACCCAGGGCGGAGACCCAGTACTTC. It yields the protein CASSTGPRAETQYF.

This CDR3 reads CASRVGGYTEAFF. The CDR3 DNA reads as TGTGCCAGCAGGGTCGGGGGATACACTGAAGCTTTCTTT. The rearrangement uses TRBV6-5 and TRBJ1-1; tentatively, D is TRBD1 (5 bases). The V gene lost 6 bases and the J gene lost 3 bases, with 11 bases spanning the gap. The CDR3 extends over 13 amino acids. Germline lookup yields CDR1 MNHEY and CDR2 SVGAGI.

The gene calls are TRBV5-1 and TRBJ1-1; unclear D gene. Germline V gene lookup returns CDR1 SGHRS and CDR2 YFSETQ. The CDR3 covers 15 residues. Trimming removed 1 base at V and 1 base at J, with 11 bases between. The CDR3 loop is CASSLSPGGNTEAFF. The CDR3 DNA follows: TGCGCCAGCAGCTTGTCACCGGGAGGGAACACTGAAGCTTTCTTT.

The chain joins TRBV7-6 to TRBJ2-6, with 8 bases fitting TRBD1. CDR3 length equals 17 residues. Trimming removed 6 bases from V and 0 bases from J; junction bases left unmatched: 7. The germline V gene has CDR1 SGHVS and CDR2 FNYEAQ. The CDR3 DNA reads TGTGCCAGCAGTAGTGGGACAGGCCACTCTGGGGCCAACGTCCTGACTTTC. This gives the protein CASSSGTGHSGANVLTF.

Only a few counts were recorded for this clone. The V gene is TRBV5-1, the J gene TRBJ2-7, with unresolved D. The CDR3 spans 14 residues. Germline CDR1 reads SGHRS; CDR2 reads YFSETQ. Trimming took 3 bases from V and 2 from J, leaving 12 bases between them. CDR3 DNA: TGCGCCAGCAGCTGGCAATCCCCAACCTACGAGCAGTACTTC. Its protein is CASSWQSPTYEQYF.

On this clone: The conserved phenylalanine or tryptophan is not found at the CDR3 terminus, so this likely reflects a read error. The rearrangement links TRBV11-3 to TRBJ1-1, with TRBD1 as a possible D gene (5 bases). Germline CDR1 SGHNT, CDR2 YENEEA. V lost 5 bases and J lost 1, with 8 bases in between. This CDR3 has 13 residues. The DNA of the CDR3 is TGTGCCAGCAGCAGCCAGGGGAACACTGAAGCTTTCCTT. Its protein product is CASSSQGNTEAFL.

V gene TRBV27 combines with J gene TRBJ1-5; TRBD1 agrees at 7 bases. This CDR3 comprises 15 residues. V lost 3 bases to trimming and J lost 4 bases; unmatched junction nucleotides: 6. CDR1 and CDR2 from the germline V gene are MNHEY and SMNVEV (reference sequence). CDR3 DNA: TGTGCCAGCAGTTTTTCCCCGGGACAGAATCAGCCCCAGCATTTT. Translation: CASSFSPGQNQPQHF.

The chain is built from TRBV7-9 and TRBJ2-1; 11 bases map to TRBD2. Trimming removed 1 base from V and 2 bases from J; junction bases left unmatched: 7. CDR1 and CDR2 (germline): SEHNR, FQNEAQ (reference sequence). The CDR3 is made up of 18 amino acids. This CDR3 reads CASSLGELAGVTYNEQFF. CDR3 DNA sequence: TGTGCCAGCAGCTTAGGCGAACTAGCGGGAGTTACCTACAATGAGCAGTTCTTC.

This chain connects TRBV27 to TRBJ2-5; 7 positions match TRBD1. The end of the DNA is better explained by TRBJ2-7, so the J call may be wrong. The CDR3 totals 15 residues. Germline V gene lookup returns CDR1 MNHEY and CDR2 SMNVEV (reference sequence). The CDR3 DNA follows: TGTGCCAGCAGTTCCCCGGACAGGCGTTCCTACGAGCAGTACTTC. Translated: CASSSPDRRSYEQYF.

This clone was seen just once. The chain has TRBV2 and TRBJ1-5, with D possibly being TRBD1 (6 bases). The germline V gene has CDR1 SNHLY and CDR2 FYNNEI. Trimming shortened V by 6 bases and J by 7 bases, and 13 bases separated the two germline ends. CDR3 length equals 13 residues. The CDR3 reads CASRLQGEQPQHF. The CDR3 region has the DNA TGTGCCAGCAGATTACAGGGAGAGCAGCCCCAGCATTTT.

V is TRBV5-1 and J is TRBJ2-5, with 7 bases fitting TRBD1. Trimming cost V 2 bases and J 5 bases; bases outside gene matches: 6. This CDR3 is 14 amino acids long. The germline V gene has CDR1 SGHRS and CDR2 YFSETQ. The CDR3 sequence: CASSFDRVKETQYF. Here the CDR3 DNA reads TGCGCCAGCAGCTTCGACAGGGTTAAGGAGACCCAGTACTTC.

Only one count was recorded for this clone. The rearrangement joins TRBV28 to TRBJ1-3; maybe TRBD1 (6 bases). Between the trimmed V and J ends, which lost 2 bases and 4 bases, there was a span of 12 bases. The germline CDR1 and CDR2 sequences are MDHEN and SYDVKM. The CDR3 covers 15 residues. This CDR3 reads CASSLATGKGNTIYF. The CDR3 DNA reads TGTGCCAGCAGTTTAGCAACAGGGAAAGGAAACACCATATATTTT.

V gene TRBV2 combines with J gene TRBJ2-7; tentatively, D is TRBD1 (6 bases). The CDR3 is made up of 13 amino acids. Germline-derived CDR1 and CDR2 are SNHLY and FYNNEI. The V end lost 5 bases, the J end lost 4 bases, and 12 bases lay between the germline ends. CDR3 protein: CASSTGIRYEQYF. CDR3 bases: TGTGCCAGCAGTACAGGGATTCGGTACGAGCAGTACTTC.

This clone turned up a few times. The junction shows a germline mismatch at one end, possibly a read error. The gene calls are TRBV7-7 and TRBJ2-1; 11 bases map to TRBD2. This CDR3 region has 14 residues. Per the germline V gene, CDR1 is SSHAT and CDR2 is FNYEAQ (reference sequence). The CDR3 protein is CASSLAGGNNEQFF. CDR3 sequence (DNA): TGTGCTAGCAGCTTAGCGGGAGGGAATAATGAGCAGTTCTTC.

This clone was counted a few times. The genes are TRBV5-1 and TRBJ1-1; 9 bases fit TRBD1. Trimming removed 4 bases from V and 2 bases from J; junction bases left unmatched: 6. From germline, CDR1 is SGHRS and CDR2 YFSETQ. CDR3 size: 15 residues. The DNA for the CDR3 is TGCGCCAGCAGCCCACGGACAGGGGACAACACTGAAGCTTTCTTT. Residues: CASSPRTGDNTEAFF.